The TCR beta chain described here comes from a study of post-analysis software for immune sequencing data. Whole-study findings and limits: Strong co-clustering by F measure was evident for samples that had been prepared in the same batch.

Included in the TCR beta cDNA libraries were unique molecular identifiers. T cells numbering roughly 1 to 11 million yielded cDNA molecules that totaled some 500,000. A single record per CDR3 protein comes from TCRdb applying MiXCR to the PCR reads. Among hundreds of thousands of distinct CDR3 sequences listed, 30% were seen once. About this clonotype: Its antigen is unidentified.

Sequenced material: blood. The receptor was isolated from a girl under 18 with multiple sclerosis.

DNA of the CDR3: TGCGCCAGCAGCATGGACAGGGTGAACACTGAAGCTTTCTTT. This gives the protein CASSMDRVNTEAFF. The V gene is TRBV5-1, the J gene TRBJ1-1, with 8 bases fitting TRBD1. Germline loops: CDR1 SGHRS, CDR2 YFSETQ. V lost 4 bases to trimming and J lost 0 bases; unmatched junction nucleotides: 2. CDR3 length equals 14 residues. The full variable domain, its missing parts supplied by reference TRBV5-1 and TRBJ1-1, is KAGVTQTPRYLIKTRGQQVTLSCSPISGHRSVSWYQQTPGQGLQFLFEYFSETQRNKGNFPGRFSGRQFSNSRSEMNVSTLELGDSALYLCASSMDRVNTEAFFGQGTRLTVV.